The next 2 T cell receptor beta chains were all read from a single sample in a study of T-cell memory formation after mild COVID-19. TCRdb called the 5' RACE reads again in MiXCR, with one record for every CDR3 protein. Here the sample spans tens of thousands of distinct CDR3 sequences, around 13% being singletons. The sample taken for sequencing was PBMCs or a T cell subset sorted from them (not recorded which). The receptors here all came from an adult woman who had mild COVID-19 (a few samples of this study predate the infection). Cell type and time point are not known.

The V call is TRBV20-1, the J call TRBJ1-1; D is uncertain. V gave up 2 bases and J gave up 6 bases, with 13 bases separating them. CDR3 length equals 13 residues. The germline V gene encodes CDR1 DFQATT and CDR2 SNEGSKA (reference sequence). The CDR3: CSARWAREAEAFF. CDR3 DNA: TGCAGTGCTAGATGGGCCCGTGAAGCTGAAGCTTTCTTT.

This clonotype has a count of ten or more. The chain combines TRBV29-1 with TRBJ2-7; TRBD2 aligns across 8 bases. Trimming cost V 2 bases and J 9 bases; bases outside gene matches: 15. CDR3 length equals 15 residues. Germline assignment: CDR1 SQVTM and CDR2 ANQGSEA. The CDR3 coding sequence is TGCAGCGTTGAAAACCCAGCGGGAGAGCTTTCGGGGCAGTACTTC. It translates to CSVENPAGELSGQYF.